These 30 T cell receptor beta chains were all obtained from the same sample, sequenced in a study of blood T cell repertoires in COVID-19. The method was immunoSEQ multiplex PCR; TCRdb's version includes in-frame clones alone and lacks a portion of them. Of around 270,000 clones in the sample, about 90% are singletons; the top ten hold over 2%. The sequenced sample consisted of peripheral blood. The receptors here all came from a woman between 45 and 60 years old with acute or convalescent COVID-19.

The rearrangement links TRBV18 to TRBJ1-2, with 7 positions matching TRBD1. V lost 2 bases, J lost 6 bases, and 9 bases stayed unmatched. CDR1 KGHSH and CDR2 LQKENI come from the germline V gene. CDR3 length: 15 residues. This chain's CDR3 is CASSPAQGGMDGYTF. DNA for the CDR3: TGTGCCAGCTCACCAGCGCAGGGGGGTATGGATGGCTACACCTTC.

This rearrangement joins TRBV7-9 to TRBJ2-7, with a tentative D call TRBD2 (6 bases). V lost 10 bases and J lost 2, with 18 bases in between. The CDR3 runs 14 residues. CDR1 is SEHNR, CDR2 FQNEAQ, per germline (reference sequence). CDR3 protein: CAITWGDLAYEQYF. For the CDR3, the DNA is TGTGCCATCACTTGGGGGGACCTCGCCTACGAGCAGTACTTC.

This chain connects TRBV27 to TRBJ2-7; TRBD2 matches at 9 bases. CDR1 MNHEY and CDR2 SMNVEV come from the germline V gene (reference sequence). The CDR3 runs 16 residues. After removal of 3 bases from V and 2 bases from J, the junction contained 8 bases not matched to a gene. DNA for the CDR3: TGTGCCAGCAGTTTCGGTCGGGCTAGCGGGGCCTACGAGCAGTACTTC. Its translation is CASSFGRASGAYEQYF.

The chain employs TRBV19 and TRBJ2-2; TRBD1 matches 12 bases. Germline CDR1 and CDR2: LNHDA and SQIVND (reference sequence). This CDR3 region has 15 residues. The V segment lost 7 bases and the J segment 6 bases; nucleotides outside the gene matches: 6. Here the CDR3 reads CASTRDRGQAGELFF. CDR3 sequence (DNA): TGTGCCAGTACCAGGGACAGGGGGCAAGCCGGGGAGCTGTTTTTT.

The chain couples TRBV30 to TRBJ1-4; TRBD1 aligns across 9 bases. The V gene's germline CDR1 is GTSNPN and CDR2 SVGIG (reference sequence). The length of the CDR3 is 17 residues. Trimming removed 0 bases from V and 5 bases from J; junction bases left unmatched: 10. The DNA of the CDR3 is TGTGCCTGGAGTGTACTATTTTGGGACAGGGAAAATGAAAAACTGTTTTTT. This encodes CAWSVLFWDRENEKLFF.

CDR3 in DNA: TGTGCCAGCAGCTTCCCCGGGACAGGGGGTGGTGGCTACACCTTC. Translating gives CASSFPGTGGGGYTF. The chain has TRBV7-9 and TRBJ1-2; TRBD1 agrees at 11 bases. Germline CDR1 and CDR2: SEHNR and FQNEAQ (reference sequence). CDR3 size: 15 residues. V lost 3 bases and J lost 7; bases outside the gene matches: 7.

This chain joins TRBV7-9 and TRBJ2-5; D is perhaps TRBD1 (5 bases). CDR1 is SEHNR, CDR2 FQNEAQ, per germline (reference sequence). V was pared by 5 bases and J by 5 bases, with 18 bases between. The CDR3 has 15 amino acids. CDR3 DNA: TGTGCCAGCAGCCAAAGACAGCCAATTTTTGAGACCCAGTACTTC. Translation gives CASSQRQPIFETQYF.

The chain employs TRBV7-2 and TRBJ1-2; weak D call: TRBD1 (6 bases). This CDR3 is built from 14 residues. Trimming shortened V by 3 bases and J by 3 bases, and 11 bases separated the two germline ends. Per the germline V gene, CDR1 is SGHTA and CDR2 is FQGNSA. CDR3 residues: CASSFPDRDYGYTF. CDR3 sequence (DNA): TGTGCCAGCAGCTTCCCGGACAGAGACTATGGCTACACCTTC.

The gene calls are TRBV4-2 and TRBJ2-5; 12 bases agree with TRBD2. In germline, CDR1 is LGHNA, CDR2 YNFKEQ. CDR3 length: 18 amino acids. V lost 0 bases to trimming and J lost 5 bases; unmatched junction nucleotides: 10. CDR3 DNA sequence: TGTGCCAGCAGCCAAGAAACTAGCGGGAGGACGCCCGGGGAGACCCAGTACTTC. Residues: CASSQETSGRTPGETQYF.

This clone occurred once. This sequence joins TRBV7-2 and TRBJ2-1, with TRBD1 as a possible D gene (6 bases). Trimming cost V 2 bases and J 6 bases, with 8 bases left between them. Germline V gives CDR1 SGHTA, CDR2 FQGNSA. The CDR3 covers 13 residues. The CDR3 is CASSLTGSNEQFF. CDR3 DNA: TGTGCCAGCAGCTTAACAGGGAGCAATGAGCAGTTCTTC.

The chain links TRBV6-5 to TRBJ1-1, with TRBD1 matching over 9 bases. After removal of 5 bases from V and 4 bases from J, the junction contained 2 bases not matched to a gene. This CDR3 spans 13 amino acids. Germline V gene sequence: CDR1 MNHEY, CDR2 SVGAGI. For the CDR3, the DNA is TGTGCCAGCAGTCCGGGACAGGGCACTGAAGCTTTCTTT. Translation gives CASSPGQGTEAFF.

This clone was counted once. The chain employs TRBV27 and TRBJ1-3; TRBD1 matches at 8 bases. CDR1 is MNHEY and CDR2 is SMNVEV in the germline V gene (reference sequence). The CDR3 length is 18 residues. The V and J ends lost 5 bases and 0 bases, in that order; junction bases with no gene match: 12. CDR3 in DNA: TGTGCCAGCAGTCCATTATCCGGGACAGGTAACTCTGGAAACACCATATATTTT. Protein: CASSPLSGTGNSGNTIYF.

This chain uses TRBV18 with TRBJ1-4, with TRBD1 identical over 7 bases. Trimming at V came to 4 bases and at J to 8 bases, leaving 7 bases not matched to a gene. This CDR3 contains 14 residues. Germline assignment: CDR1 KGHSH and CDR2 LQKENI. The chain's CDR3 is CASSLQGTEEKLFF. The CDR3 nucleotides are TGTGCCAGCTCACTACAGGGGACAGAAGAAAAACTGTTTTTT.

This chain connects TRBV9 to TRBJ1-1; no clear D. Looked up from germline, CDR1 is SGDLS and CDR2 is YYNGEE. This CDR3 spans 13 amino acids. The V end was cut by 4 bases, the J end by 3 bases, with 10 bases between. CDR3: CASSSYRDTEAFF. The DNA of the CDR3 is TGTGCCAGCAGCTCCTACCGGGACACTGAAGCTTTCTTT.

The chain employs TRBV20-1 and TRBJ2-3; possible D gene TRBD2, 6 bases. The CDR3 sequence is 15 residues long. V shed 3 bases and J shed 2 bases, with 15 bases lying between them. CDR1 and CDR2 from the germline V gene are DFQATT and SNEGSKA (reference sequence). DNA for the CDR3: TGCAGTGCTAGTGGGGGACTTCGAATCACAGATACGCAGTATTTT. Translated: CSASGGLRITDTQYF.

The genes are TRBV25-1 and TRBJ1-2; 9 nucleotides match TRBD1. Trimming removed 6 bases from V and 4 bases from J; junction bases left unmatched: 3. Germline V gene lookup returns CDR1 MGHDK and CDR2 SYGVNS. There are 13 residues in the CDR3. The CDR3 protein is CASRGQGPYGYTF. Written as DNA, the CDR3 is TGTGCCAGCAGAGGACAGGGGCCCTATGGCTACACCTTC.

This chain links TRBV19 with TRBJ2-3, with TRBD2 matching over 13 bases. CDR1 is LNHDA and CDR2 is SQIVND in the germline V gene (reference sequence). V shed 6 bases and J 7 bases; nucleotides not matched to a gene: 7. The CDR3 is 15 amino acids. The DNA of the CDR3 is TGTGCCAGTAGAATGACTAGCGGGAGGCCATATACGCAGTATTTT. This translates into CASRMTSGRPYTQYF.

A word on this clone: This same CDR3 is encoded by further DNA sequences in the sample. CDR3 in amino acids: CATSDSGTGDEKLFF. CDR3 bases: TGTGCCACCAGTGATTCCGGGACAGGGGATGAAAAACTGTTTTTT. V usage is TRBV24-1 and J usage is TRBJ1-4; TRBD1 agrees at 10 bases. From germline, CDR1 is KGHDR and CDR2 SFDVKD. The CDR3 extends over 15 amino acids. The J segment lost 6 bases and the V segment lost 2 bases, leaving 2 bases of the junction unmatched.

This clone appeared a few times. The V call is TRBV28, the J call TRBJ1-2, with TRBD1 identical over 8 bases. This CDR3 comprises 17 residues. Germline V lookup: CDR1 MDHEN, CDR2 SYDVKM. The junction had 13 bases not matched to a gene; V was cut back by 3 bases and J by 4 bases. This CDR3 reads CASSFDWSNRGGYGYTF. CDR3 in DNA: TGTGCCAGCAGTTTCGATTGGAGTAACAGGGGGGGCTATGGCTACACCTTC.

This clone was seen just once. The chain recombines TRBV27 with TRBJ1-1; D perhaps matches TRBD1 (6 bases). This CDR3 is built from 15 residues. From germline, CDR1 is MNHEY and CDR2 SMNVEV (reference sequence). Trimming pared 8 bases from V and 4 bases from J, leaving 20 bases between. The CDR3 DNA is TGTGCCAGCGCATGGGGGCTTGCCAGTCCCACTGAAGCTTTCTTT. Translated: CASAWGLASPTEAFF.

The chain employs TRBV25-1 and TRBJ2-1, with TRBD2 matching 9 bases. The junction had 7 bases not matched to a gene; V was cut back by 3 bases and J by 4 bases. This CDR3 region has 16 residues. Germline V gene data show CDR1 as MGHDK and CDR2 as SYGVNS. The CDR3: CASSDWWREGYNEQFF. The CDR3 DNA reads TGTGCCAGCAGTGATTGGTGGCGGGAGGGGTACAATGAGCAGTTCTTC.

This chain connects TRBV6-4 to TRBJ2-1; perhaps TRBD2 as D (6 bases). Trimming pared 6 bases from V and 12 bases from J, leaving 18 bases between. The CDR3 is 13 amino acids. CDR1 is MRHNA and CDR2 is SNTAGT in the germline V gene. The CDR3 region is CASRGNLALWQFF. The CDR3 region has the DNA TGTGCCAGCAGGGGAAATCTAGCGTTGTGGCAGTTCTTC.

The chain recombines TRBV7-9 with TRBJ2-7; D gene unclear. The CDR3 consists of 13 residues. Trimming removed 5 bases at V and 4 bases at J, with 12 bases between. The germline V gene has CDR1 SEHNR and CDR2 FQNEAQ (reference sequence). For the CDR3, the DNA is TGTGCCAGCAGCCCCGGTACGAAATACGAGCAGTACTTC. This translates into CASSPGTKYEQYF.

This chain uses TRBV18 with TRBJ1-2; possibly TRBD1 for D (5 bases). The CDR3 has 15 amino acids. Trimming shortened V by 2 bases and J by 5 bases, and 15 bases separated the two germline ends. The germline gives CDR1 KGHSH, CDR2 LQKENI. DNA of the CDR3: TGTGCCAGCTCACCAGGCCAGGGTGTCTTTTATGGCTACACCTTC. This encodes CASSPGQGVFYGYTF.

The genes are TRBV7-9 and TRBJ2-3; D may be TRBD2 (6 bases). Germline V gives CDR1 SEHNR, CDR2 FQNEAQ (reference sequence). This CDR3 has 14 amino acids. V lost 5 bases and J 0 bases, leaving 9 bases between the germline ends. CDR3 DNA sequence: TGTGCCAGCAGCCCGGCGGGGAGCACAGATACGCAGTATTTT. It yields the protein CASSPAGSTDTQYF.

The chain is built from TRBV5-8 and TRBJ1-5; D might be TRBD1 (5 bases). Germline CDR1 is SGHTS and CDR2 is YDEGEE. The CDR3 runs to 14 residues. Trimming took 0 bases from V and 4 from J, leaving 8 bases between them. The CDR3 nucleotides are TGTGCCAGCAGCTTGGAGGGGTGGAATCAGCCCCAGCATTTT. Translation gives CASSLEGWNQPQHF.

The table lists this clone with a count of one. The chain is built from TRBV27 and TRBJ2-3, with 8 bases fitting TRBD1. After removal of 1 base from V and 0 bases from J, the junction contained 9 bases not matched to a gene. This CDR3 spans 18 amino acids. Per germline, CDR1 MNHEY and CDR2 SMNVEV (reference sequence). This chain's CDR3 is CASSLFAPTGASTDTQYF. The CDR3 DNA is TGTGCCAGCAGTTTATTTGCCCCGACAGGGGCTAGCACAGATACGCAGTATTTT.

Here the CDR3 reads CSVEDTFLRTQYF. CDR3 coding DNA: TGCAGCGTTGAAGACACCTTCCTACGGACCCAGTACTTC. The rearrangement uses TRBV29-1 and TRBJ2-5; D remains unclear. In germline, CDR1 is SQVTM, CDR2 ANQGSEA. CDR3 size: 13 residues. V was cut by 0 bases and J by 7 bases, with 12 bases left in between.

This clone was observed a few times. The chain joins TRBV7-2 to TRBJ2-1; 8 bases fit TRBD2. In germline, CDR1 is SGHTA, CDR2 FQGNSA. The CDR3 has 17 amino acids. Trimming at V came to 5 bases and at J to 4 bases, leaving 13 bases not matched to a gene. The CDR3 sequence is CASSPFWGTRGYNEQFF. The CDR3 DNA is TGTGCCAGCAGCCCCTTCTGGGGGACTAGGGGGTACAATGAGCAGTTCTTC.

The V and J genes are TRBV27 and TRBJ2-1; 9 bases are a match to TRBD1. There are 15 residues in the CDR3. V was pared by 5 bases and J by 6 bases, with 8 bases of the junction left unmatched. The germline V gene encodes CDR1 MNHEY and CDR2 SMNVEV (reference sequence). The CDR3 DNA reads TGTGCCAGCAGTAAAACAGGGGGCGTTTTCAATGAGCAGTTCTTC. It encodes CASSKTGGVFNEQFF.